A single sample is the source of the 24 T cell receptor beta chains below, sequenced in a study of blood T cells in healthy people across ages (dated by TCRdb to about 2015). Library method: 5' RACE. The sample was run on an Illumina HiSeq 2500. A second PCR of about 6 to 11 cycles was performed with a sample-barcoded 5' primer and a J-beta primer mix. The public reads were run again by TCRdb, first through fastp at Q25 and then through MiXCR, and only productive beta chains were kept. Here each entry gathers all rows of one CDR3 protein and keeps the most common genes and DNA. In this sample the table shows 1.5 million or so distinct CDR3 sequences, roughly two fifths of which occur a single time. Together, the top ten hold 4% of the sample. The specimen sequenced was blood. These receptors all come from a woman younger than 35 in good health.

This clonotype came up a few times. The V and J genes are TRBV11-3 and TRBJ2-3, with 8 bases that match TRBD2. The germline gives CDR1 SGHNT, CDR2 YENEEA. V lost 3 bases and J lost 2; bases outside the gene matches: 10. The CDR3 sequence is 17 residues long. CDR3 coding DNA: TGTGCCAGCAGCTTCCCCGGGACTAGGGAATACACAGATACGCAGTATTTT. Translation: CASSFPGTREYTDTQYF.

The rearrangement links TRBV4-1 to TRBJ2-1, with 10 positions matching TRBD2. The CDR3 spans 16 residues. The germline V gene has CDR1 MGHRA and CDR2 YSYEKL. The ends lost 2 bases at V and 3 bases at J; junction bases unmatched: 4. CDR3 sequence (DNA): TGCGCCAGCAGCCAACCGACTAGCGGGTTCTACAATGAGCAGTTCTTC. It is translated as CASSQPTSGFYNEQFF.

The V gene is TRBV20-1, the J gene TRBJ2-3, with 7 nucleotides matching TRBD1. Trimming at V came to 6 bases and at J to 2 bases, leaving 8 bases not matched to a gene. The germline V gene has CDR1 DFQATT and CDR2 SNEGSKA (reference sequence). CDR3 length: 14 residues. The CDR3 loop is CSAGRGGNTDTQYF. DNA of the CDR3: TGCAGTGCGGGGAGAGGGGGCAACACAGATACGCAGTATTTT.

This sequence joins TRBV20-1 and TRBJ2-7; the D is unclear. Near its end, the DNA agrees better with TRBJ2-5, so the J call may be wrong. The CDR3 contains 12 residues. Germline loops: CDR1 DFQATT, CDR2 SNEGSKA (reference sequence). This CDR3 is CSAAGPEETQYF. The CDR3 DNA follows: TGCAGCGCTGCAGGACCGGAGGAGACCCAGTACTTC.

The rearrangement joins TRBV6-2 or TRBV6-3 to TRBJ2-1, with D possibly matching TRBD1 (5 bases). Looked up from germline, CDR1 is MNHEY and CDR2 is SVGEGT. V was clipped by 2 bases and J by 9 bases, with 11 bases between them. This CDR3 comprises 13 residues. The CDR3, as DNA: TGTGCCAGCAGTTACCCGACAGAGGCTGAGCAGTTCTTC. Its translation is CASSYPTEAEQFF.

The chain couples TRBV6-5 to TRBJ1-3; D is possibly TRBD1 (5 bases). The V end lost 6 bases, the J end lost 0 bases, and 9 bases lay between the germline ends. The CDR3 length is 14 residues. CDR1 and CDR2 (germline): MNHEY, SVGAGI. The CDR3 is CASRTGFSGNTIYF. The CDR3 nucleotides are TGTGCCAGCAGAACAGGCTTCTCTGGAAACACCATATATTTT.

The V call is TRBV29-1, the J call TRBJ2-1, with D tentatively TRBD1 (6 bases). From germline, CDR1 is SQVTM and CDR2 ANQGSEA. The CDR3 covers 14 residues. V lost 6 bases and J lost 0, with 12 bases in between. In DNA, the CDR3 is TGCAGCGTCTTGAGGGGGAGCTCCTACAATGAGCAGTTCTTC. Protein sequence: CSVLRGSSYNEQFF.

V gene TRBV29-1 combines with J gene TRBJ2-2, with TRBD1 identical over 10 bases. The CDR3 covers 15 residues. Trimming took 5 bases from V and 4 from J; bases not matched to a gene: 7. Germline V gene data show CDR1 as SQVTM and CDR2 as ANQGSEA. In DNA, the CDR3 is TGCAGCGTTACCGGGACAGGGGATGGCACCGGGGAGCTGTTTTTT. Amino acid sequence: CSVTGTGDGTGELFF.

This clonotype was counted a few times. The junction does not match germline at one end; this may be a read error. The genes are TRBV25-1 and TRBJ1-1, with 8 bases aligning to TRBD1. CDR1 MGHDK and CDR2 SYGVNS come from the germline V gene. CDR3 length: 17 residues. The DNA of the CDR3 is TGTGCTAGCAGTGAATTGGGAGGACAGGGTCCGAGCACTGAAGCTTTCTTT. Protein product: CASSELGGQGPSTEAFF. Full variable domain (rest looked up from reference TRBV25-1 and TRBJ1-1): EADIYQTPRYLVIGTGKKITLECSQTMGHDKMYWYQQDPGMELHLIHYSYGVNSTEKGDLSSESTVSRIRTEHFPLTLESARPSHTSQYLCASSELGGQGPSTEAFFGQGTRLTVV.

This sequence joins TRBV6-2 or TRBV6-3 and TRBJ2-1, with D uncertain. Germline CDR1 reads MNHEY; CDR2 reads SVGEGT. With 2 bases removed from V and 3 bases from J, the gap between germline ends came to 8 bases. The CDR3 totals 14 residues. CDR3 sequence (DNA): TGTGCCAGCAGTTACCTTAACCACTACAATGAGCAGTTCTTC. Amino acid sequence: CASSYLNHYNEQFF.

This rearrangement joins TRBV9 to TRBJ1-1, with a possible D match to TRBD1 (6 bases). The length of the CDR3 is 14 residues. CDR1 is SGDLS and CDR2 is YYNGEE in the germline V gene. V shed 0 bases and J shed 3 bases, with 9 bases lying between them. The CDR3: CASSVEGEDTEAFF. Here the CDR3 DNA reads TGTGCCAGCAGCGTAGAGGGGGAGGACACTGAAGCTTTCTTT.

This chain connects TRBV20-1 to TRBJ2-2; 10 bases map to TRBD2. Losses at the gene ends were 1 base for V and 2 bases for J; bases not matched to a gene: 7. The V gene's germline CDR1 is DFQATT and CDR2 SNEGSKA (reference sequence). The CDR3 totals 17 residues. DNA for the CDR3: TGCAGTGCTAGAGGTTTTGGACTAGCGGAAAACACCGGGGAGCTGTTTTTT. Translation: CSARGFGLAENTGELFF.

The V and J genes are TRBV12-5 and TRBJ2-1; 11 nucleotides line up with TRBD2. CDR3 size: 18 residues. The ends lost 0 bases at V and 0 bases at J; junction bases unmatched: 4. Germline CDR1 reads LGHNT; CDR2 reads FRNRAP. The CDR3 loop is CASGLVPGLAGSYNEQFF. In DNA, the CDR3 is TGTGCTAGTGGTTTGGTCCCCGGACTAGCGGGCTCCTACAATGAGCAGTTCTTC.

The chain uses TRBV7-2 and TRBJ2-7, with TRBD1 matching 9 bases. Germline CDR1 is SGHTA and CDR2 is FQGNSA. J was trimmed by 5 bases and V by 2 bases; bases with no gene match: 10. This CDR3 has 16 amino acids. The CDR3 spells CASSLSWDRVYHEQYF. The CDR3 DNA follows: TGTGCCAGCAGCTTAAGTTGGGACAGGGTCTACCACGAGCAGTACTTC.

The chain employs TRBV3-1 and TRBJ1-1; D not resolved. In germline, CDR1 is LGHDT, CDR2 YNNKEL (reference sequence). The CDR3 totals 18 residues. The V end lost 0 bases, the J end lost 1 base, and 18 bases lay between the germline ends. The CDR3 loop is CASSQEWLDAAPNTEAFF. The CDR3 DNA is TGTGCCAGCAGCCAAGAGTGGTTGGACGCGGCGCCGAACACTGAAGCTTTCTTT.

This chain connects TRBV3-1 to TRBJ1-2; tentative D call: TRBD1 (5 bases). Trimming stripped 4 bases from V and 7 bases from J, with 13 bases between. This CDR3 region has 13 residues. Germline V gives CDR1 LGHDT, CDR2 YNNKEL (reference sequence). The chain's CDR3 is CASSLGGEAGYTF. The CDR3 DNA is TGTGCCAGCAGCCTCGGGGGAGAGGCTGGCTACACCTTC.

This clonotype was counted only a few times. A clone one base away is much larger, so this may be a read error. The chain employs TRBV7-2 and TRBJ2-7; 7 nucleotides line up with TRBD2. The CDR3 runs 13 residues. Per the germline V gene, CDR1 is SGHTA and CDR2 is FQGNSA. V lost 5 bases to trimming and J lost 7 bases; unmatched junction nucleotides: 8. CDR3 region: CASSPSLAGEQYF. CDR3 nucleotides: TGTGCCAGCAGCCCCTCCTTAGCGGGTGAGCAGTACTTC.

This chain links TRBV6-6 with TRBJ2-7; 9 nucleotides match TRBD2. Trimming took 3 bases from V and 4 from J; bases not matched to a gene: 7. Germline values: CDR1 MNHNY, CDR2 SVGAGI (reference sequence). The CDR3 has 15 residues. CDR3 region: CASSYSGSGSYEQYF. For the CDR3, the DNA is TGTGCCAGCAGTTATTCTGGTAGCGGGAGTTACGAGCAGTACTTC.

This clonotype was seen a handful of times. J is TRBJ2-3 and V is TRBV4-1; TRBD2 matches at 12 bases. With V trimmed by 0 bases and J by 5 bases, 6 bases remained unmatched. The CDR3 loop spans 17 amino acids. Germline V CDR1 and CDR2: MGHRA, YSYEKL. CDR3 residues: CASSQDVTSGGIDTQYF. CDR3 bases: TGCGCCAGCAGCCAAGACGTGACTAGCGGGGGAATAGATACGCAGTATTTT.

This clonotype has a handful of counts. This chain links TRBV28 with TRBJ1-2; perhaps TRBD1 as D (6 bases). The length of the CDR3 is 14 residues. V lost 3 bases to trimming and J lost 7 bases, with 15 bases between them. CDR1 and CDR2 from the germline V gene are MDHEN and SYDVKM. The CDR3 loop is CASSLGGGIGGYTF. The CDR3 region has the DNA TGTGCCAGCAGTTTGGGAGGGGGAATCGGTGGCTACACCTTC.

The chain is built from TRBV12-3 or TRBV12-4 and TRBJ1-6; 7 positions match TRBD1. The CDR3 contains 15 residues. J was trimmed by 9 bases and V by 7 bases; bases with no gene match: 12. CDR3 bases: TGTGCCAGCACCCCCGCGGGACAGCGAAGTTCACCCCTCCACTTT. This gives the protein CASTPAGQRSSPLHF.

This clonotype was seen only once. At one end the junction does not follow the germline gene, possibly because of a read error. V and J are TRBV2 and TRBJ1-4; D gene ambiguous. This CDR3 has 14 residues. Germline V lookup: CDR1 SNHLY, CDR2 FYNNEI. The CDR3 loop reads CASRAGQRGERLFF. The CDR3 region has the DNA TGTGCCAGCAGGGCCGGCCAACGCGGAGAAAGACTGTTTTTT.

The chain uses TRBV4-3 and TRBJ1-5, with 7 bases matching TRBD1. Germline V gene sequence: CDR1 LGHNA, CDR2 YSLEER. This CDR3 comprises 15 residues. The V segment lost 0 bases and the J segment 6 bases; nucleotides outside the gene matches: 5. CDR3 sequence reads: CASSQDKGGSQPQHF. Written as DNA, the CDR3 is TGCGCCAGCAGCCAAGATAAAGGGGGCAGTCAGCCCCAGCATTTT.

This clonotype was found a few times. The gene calls are TRBV9 and TRBJ2-1, with no clear D. CDR3 length: 15 amino acids. Trimming removed 7 bases from V and 0 bases from J, with 14 bases in between. Germline CDR1 SGDLS, CDR2 YYNGEE. The CDR3 DNA follows: TGTGCCAGCGGAGAACGGGTGAGCTCCTACAATGAGCAGTTCTTC. The encoded protein is CASGERVSSYNEQFF.